The present T cell receptor beta chain was sequenced within a study of T cell responses to AZD1222 COVID-19 vaccine. Study-wide results and caveats: After two AZD1222 doses, spike-specific TCR breadth and depth rose versus day 0. The study sampled repertoires only after the peak T cell response. Regions 160-218 and 743-854 held dominance among vaccine-associated CD4 TCRs, which spanned spike. It should be noted that donors were predominantly white British and more often female, and clonal diversity was possibly underestimated.

TCRdb keeps only in-frame clones here, not all; method: immunoSEQ multiplex PCR. The sample includes tens of thousands of clones, 88% of them seen just once. This CDR3 contains 14 residues. CDR1 is SGHNT, CDR2 YYREEE, per germline (reference sequence). The V end lost 0 bases, the J end lost 3 bases, and 9 bases lay between the germline ends. A note on this clone: Its matching antigen is unknown.

This TCR was recovered from an adult in good health. This specimen was peripheral blood, taken on day 0 of MenACWY control vaccination. The J gene is TRBJ1-2, the V gene TRBV5-4, with a possible D match to TRBD1 (5 bases). For the CDR3, the DNA is TGTGCCAGCAGCTTGGAGCAGGGATACTATGGCTACACCTTC. Its protein is CASSLEQGYYGYTF.